A selection of T cell receptor beta chains follows, all from one sample in a study of blood T cell repertoires in COVID-19. The table came from immunoSEQ multiplex PCR; TCRdb's copy has only in-frame clones and leaves some out. Among about 98,000 clones listed, 86% were seen once. Sequenced sample: peripheral blood. These receptors were collected from a man aged 50 to 60 with acute or convalescent COVID-19. Both conserved end residues are part of each CDR3. Fields, in order: CDR3 length, V gene, CDR3 protein.

13,TRBV7-9,CASSLDAGGTQYF
18,TRBV11-2,CASSLAGLAAIPPSEQYF
13,TRBV25-1,CASSDLRHYEQYF
16,TRBV19,CASSILAGGSTDTQYF
16,TRBV29-1,CSVTGQGTVGLYEQYF
16,TRBV10-2,CASSESATGRDSPLHF
17,TRBV6-6,CASSPRLFPSSYNEQFF
12,TRBV7-9,CASSTGIETQYF
16,TRBV19,CASSRRGGDSNQPQHF
14,TRBV2,CASRGQGLVYEQYF
17,TRBV27,CASSSPSGSLYTGELFF
18,TRBV19,CASSTGGTSGTGYNEQFF
13,TRBV6-5,CASRPGDREPQHF
15,TRBV7-9,CASSPGTSGPYEQYF